The rows below give T cell receptor beta chains drawn from one sample of a study of T cells in Graves' hyperthyroidism and ophthalmopathy. TCRdb processed the multiplex PCR reads anew with MiXCR; each CDR3 protein has one entry. The sample carries 700,000 to 950,000 distinct CDR3 sequences, around a third recorded once. Material for sequencing was blood. These receptors all stem from a woman in her 40s with Graves' hyperthyroidism. Both conserved end residues are part of each CDR3. Each record gives: V gene, CDR3 protein.

TRBV12-3/TRBV12-4 CASSLFENTGELFF
TRBV7-9 CASSLEPDSPYEQYF
TRBV27 CASSLLGPWRVTF
TRBV4-3 CASSQGGLTANTGGLFF
TRBV7-9 CASRSGRSTEAFF
TRBV4-1 CASSQDSSGAVYGYTF
TRBV28 CASSLVMGRGQPQHF
TRBV19 CATTTNRGDGYTF
TRBV19 CASSIYHGHTF
TRBV20-1 CSARDPGQGSYEQYF
TRBV6-1 CASSAPARQGGKAFF
TRBV20-1 CSARDPGVAETQYF
TRBV7-2 CASSLMPEDSSYTF
TRBV7-2 CASSMAESGGGGAEEQYF
TRBV5-1 CASSARQGPETQYF
TRBV9 CASSVSGTGANVLTF
TRBV7-6 CASSLTEGGGYTF
TRBV4-1 CASSQIGRNSYEQYF
TRBV11-1 CASSLTDGQLYGYTF
TRBV7-2 CASSQAPGPYGYTF
TRBV24-1 CATRERDGEAFF
TRBV19 CASIRGDSGNGNTIYF
TRBV30 CAWTDRRRSPLHF
TRBV2 CASSERAGDSF
TRBV12-3/TRBV12-4 CAITASETDTQYF
TRBV12-3/TRBV12-4 CASSFALPDYLAF
TRBV7-9 CASSLIAGYTGELFF
TRBV2 CASSEQGLAGEGTQYF
TRBV5-1 CASSPETGLQETQYF
TRBV2 CASRLENTGELFF
TRBV7-2 CASSQYGAATNEKLFF
TRBV6-5 CASSTRGESTEAFF
TRBV5-8 CASSEAERTFGEQFF
TRBV6-5 CASSFRGPSYEQYF
TRBV7-9 CASTSVGLGTGELFF
TRBV6-5 CASLSPGGYGYTF
TRBV19 CASSITASNEKLFF
TRBV29-1 CSVGESQNSPLHF
TRBV7-9 CASSLGLSQETQYF
TRBV6-5 CASSRQGVYGNTIYF
TRBV19 CASSIDLRDRDKYSPLHF
TRBV5-6 CASSYNGQGLNTIYF
TRBV7-9 CASSTPEGRINYGYTF
TRBV2 CAGRRVGYGYTF
TRBV15 CATRTIYF
TRBV7-9 CASGQQGGTGGFYEQYF
TRBV7-2 CASSMLGLWEGTGELFF
TRBV9 CASSVAPEYGYTF
TRBV9 CASSPRGREPQHF
TRBV5-1 CASSSGPGSYEQYF
TRBV7-9 CASSQDAAPYEQYF
TRBV7-6 CASSLGPGQGSAFGETQYF
TRBV20-1 CSARDYSGGIYGYTF
TRBV7-9 CASSLYSGEQYF
TRBV7-2 CASSLGRGLSGNTIYF